A selection of T cell receptor beta chains follows, all from one sample in a study of shared clonotypes between healthy human individuals. Sequencing was performed with immunoSEQ multiplex PCR; in TCRdb, only in-frame clones are kept and a portion is missing. The sample yields 450,000 to 700,000 clones, 95% to 96% seen once. What was sequenced was naive CD8+ T cells sorted from blood. The receptor source for this set is a woman aged 25 to 45 in good health. CDR3s include the opening cysteine and the closing phenylalanine or tryptophan. A D gene is named only where the DNA matches it firmly. The size entry is marked missing in some rows and otherwise reads once, few, many or a size class.

CDR3 | DNA | size | J | V | D
CASSGPEGYSYEQYF | TGTGCCAGCAGTGGGCCGGAAGGCTACTCCTACGAGCAGTACTTC | . | TRBJ2-7 | TRBV6-1 | .
CASKGLAGGSGELFF | TGTGCCAGCAAGGGGCTAGCGGGAGGGTCCGGGGAGCTGTTTTTT | . | TRBJ2-2 | TRBV2 | TRBD2
CASRGTGVPDTQYF | TGTGCCAGCAGGGGAACAGGGGTTCCAGATACGCAGTATTTT | . | TRBJ2-3 | TRBV6-1 | TRBD1
CASAGPRTHTDTQYF | TGTGCCAGCGCCGGGCCCCGGACCCACACAGATACGCAGTATTTT | . | TRBJ2-3 | TRBV7-9 | .
CASSLTGLAREQYF | TGTGCCAGCAGCTTGACCGGGCTGGCGCGCGAGCAGTACTTC | . | TRBJ2-7 | TRBV5-4 | .
CASSLRTVTFYGYTF | TGTGCCAGCAGTTTAAGGACCGTCACTTTTTATGGCTACACCTTC | . | TRBJ1-2 | TRBV28 | .
CASSLIKPGRGNTEAFF | TGTGCCAGCAGTCTTATAAAACCGGGACGGGGGAACACTGAAGCTTTCTTT | . | TRBJ1-1 | TRBV27 | .
CASSLTGGPTYEQYF | TGTGCCAGCAGCCTGACAGGGGGCCCTACCTACGAGCAGTACTTC | . | TRBJ2-7 | TRBV5-4 | TRBD1
CASSLPGQRNEKLFF | TGTGCCAGCAGCCTACCGGGACAGAGAAATGAAAAACTGTTTTTT | . | TRBJ1-4 | TRBV2 | TRBD1
CASSLAGLTYTEAFF | TGTGCCAGCAGTCTCGCAGGGTTAACATACACTGAAGCTTTCTTT | . | TRBJ1-1 | TRBV28 | .
CASSQFRTDTQYF | TGTGCCAGCAGCCAATTTCGCACAGATACGCAGTATTTT | . | TRBJ2-3 | TRBV16 | .
CASSDGGQETQYF | TGTGCCAGCAGCGATGGCGGGCAAGAGACCCAGTACTTC | . | TRBJ2-5 | TRBV9 | .
CASSDSVGDHTGELFF | TGTGCCAGCAGTGACTCGGTAGGGGACCACACCGGGGAGCTGTTTTTT | once | TRBJ2-2 | TRBV6-4 | .
CASSYSKTGVGYGYTF | TGTGCCAGCAGTTACTCGAAGACAGGGGTAGGGTATGGCTACACCTTC | . | TRBJ1-2 | TRBV6-5 | TRBD1
CASSSTLSYEQYF | TGTGCCAGCAGCTCCACCCTCTCCTACGAGCAGTACTTC | . | TRBJ2-7 | TRBV7-2 | .
CASTMMGVYSGNQPQHF | TGTGCCAGTACCATGATGGGTGTTTATAGTGGCAATCAGCCCCAGCATTTT | . | TRBJ1-5 | TRBV19 | .
CASSLGLGNNEQFF | TGTGCCAGCAGTTTAGGGCTGGGAAACAATGAGCAGTTCTTC | . | TRBJ2-1 | TRBV27 | .
CASSSSGGELFF | TGCGCCAGCAGCTCTAGTGGCGGGGAGCTGTTTTTT | few | TRBJ2-2 | TRBV5-1 | .
CASSLEVSGGLEQYF | TGTGCCAGCAGCTTAGAAGTCTCGGGAGGGCTCGAGCAGTACTTC | . | TRBJ2-7 | TRBV5-4 | TRBD2
CASSLEGNEQYF | TGTGCCAGCAGCTTAGAGGGGAACGAGCAGTACTTC | . | TRBJ2-7 | TRBV7-9 | .
CASSEQGYRFGYTF | TGTGCCAGCAGTGAACAGGGGTATAGGTTTGGCTACACCTTC | . | TRBJ1-2 | TRBV2 | .
CASSRIGGKDTQYF | TGTGCCAGCAGCCGTATAGGGGGTAAAGATACGCAGTATTTT | . | TRBJ2-3 | TRBV14 | .
CASSDTWGGFF | TGTGCCAGCAGCGATACTTGGGGTGGGTTCTTC | . | TRBJ2-1 | TRBV7-8 | .
CASSSTGTRSSYEQYF | TGTGCCAGCAGCTCTACCGGGACAAGGAGCTCCTACGAGCAGTACTTC | . | TRBJ2-7 | TRBV28 | .
CASSFSLSPTDTQYF | TGTGCCAGCAGTTTCTCCCTTTCCCCCACAGATACGCAGTATTTT | . | TRBJ2-3 | TRBV27 | .
CASSEDTNTGELFF | TGTGCCAGCAGTGAAGACACGAACACCGGGGAGCTGTTTTTT | once | TRBJ2-2 | TRBV6-1 | .
CASSLLADSLFMETGANVLTF | TGTGCCAGCAGTTTATTAGCGGATAGCCTCTTTATGGAAACTGGGGCCAACGTCCTGACTTTC | . | TRBJ2-6 | TRBV28 | .
CASGFHEQYF | TGTGCCAGCGGGTTCCACGAGCAGTACTTC | . | TRBJ2-7 | TRBV6-5 | .
CASSTRDKSSYNEQFF | TGTGCCAGCAGCACACGGGACAAGAGCTCCTACAATGAGCAGTTCTTC | . | TRBJ2-1 | TRBV14 | .
CASSLSELETQYF | TGTGCCAGCAGCTTGTCGGAGCTAGAGACCCAGTACTTC | few | TRBJ2-5 | TRBV5-4 | .
CASSGGDRGQLVQHF | TGTGCCAGCAGTGGGGGAGACAGGGGGCAGTTGGTCCAGCATTTT | . | TRBJ1-5 | TRBV27 | TRBD1
CSVEAMTPDTQYF | TGCAGCGTTGAAGCTATGACCCCCGATACGCAGTATTTT | . | TRBJ2-3 | TRBV29-1 | .
CASSRVNTGELFF | TGTGCCAGCAGCAGGGTAAACACCGGGGAGCTGTTTTTT | . | TRBJ2-2 | TRBV6-6 | .
CASSFRRYEQYF | TGTGCCAGCAGTTTTCGGCGGTACGAGCAGTACTTC | . | TRBJ2-7 | TRBV28 | .
CASSESLLQETQYF | TGCGCCAGCAGTGAGTCCCTACTCCAAGAGACCCAGTACTTC | once | TRBJ2-5 | TRBV10-1 | .
CASSLVQGDQPQHF | TGTGCCAGCAGCTTAGTACAGGGGGATCAGCCCCAGCATTTT | . | TRBJ1-5 | TRBV7-8 | TRBD1
CASSFVQGERNQPQHF | TGTGCCAGCAGTTTCGTTCAGGGGGAACGAAATCAGCCCCAGCATTTT | . | TRBJ1-5 | TRBV7-8 | TRBD1